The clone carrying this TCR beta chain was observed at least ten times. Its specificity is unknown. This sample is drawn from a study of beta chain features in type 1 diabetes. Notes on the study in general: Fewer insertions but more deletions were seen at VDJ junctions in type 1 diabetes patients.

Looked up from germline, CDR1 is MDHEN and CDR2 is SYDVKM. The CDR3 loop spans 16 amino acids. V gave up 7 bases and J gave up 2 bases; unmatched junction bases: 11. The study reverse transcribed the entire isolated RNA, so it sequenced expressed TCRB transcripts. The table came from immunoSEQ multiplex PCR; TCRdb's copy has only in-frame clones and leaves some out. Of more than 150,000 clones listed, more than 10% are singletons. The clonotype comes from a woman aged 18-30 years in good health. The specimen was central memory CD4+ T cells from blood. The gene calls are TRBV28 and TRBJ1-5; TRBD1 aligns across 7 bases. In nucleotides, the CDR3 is TGTGCCAGCACCGGGAGTGACAGGGCTGGCAATCAGCCCCAGCATTTT. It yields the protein CASTGSDRAGNQPQHF.